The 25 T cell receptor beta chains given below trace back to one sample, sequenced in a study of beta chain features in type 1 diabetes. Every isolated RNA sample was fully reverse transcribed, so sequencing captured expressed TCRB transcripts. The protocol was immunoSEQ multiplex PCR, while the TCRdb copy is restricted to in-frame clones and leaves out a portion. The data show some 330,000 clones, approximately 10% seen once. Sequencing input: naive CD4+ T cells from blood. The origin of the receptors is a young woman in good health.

CDR3 DNA: TGTGCCAGCAGGTCCCGTATCGGCGGGAGTAACCACAATGAGCAGTTCTTC. Its translation: CASRSRIGGSNHNEQFF. The chain joins TRBV11-1 to TRBJ2-1; TRBD2 matches at 7 bases. The trim removed 6 bases at V and 5 bases at J, leaving 16 bases unmatched. CDR1 is SGHAT and CDR2 is FQDESV in the germline V gene (reference sequence). The CDR3 totals 17 residues.

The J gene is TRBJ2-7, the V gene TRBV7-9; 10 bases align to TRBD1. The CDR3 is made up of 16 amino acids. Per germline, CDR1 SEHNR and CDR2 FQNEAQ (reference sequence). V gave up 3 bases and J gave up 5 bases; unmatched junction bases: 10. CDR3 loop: CASSLIRDRGGHEQYF. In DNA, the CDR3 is TGTGCCAGCAGCTTGATCCGGGACAGGGGCGGCCACGAGCAGTACTTC.

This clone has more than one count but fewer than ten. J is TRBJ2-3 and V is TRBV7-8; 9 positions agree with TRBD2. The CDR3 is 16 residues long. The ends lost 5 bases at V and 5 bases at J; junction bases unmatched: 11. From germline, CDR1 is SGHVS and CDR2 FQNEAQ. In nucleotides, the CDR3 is TGTGCCAGCAGCCCCCACTCTGCGGGAGGGCGAGATACGCAGTATTTT. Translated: CASSPHSAGGRDTQYF.

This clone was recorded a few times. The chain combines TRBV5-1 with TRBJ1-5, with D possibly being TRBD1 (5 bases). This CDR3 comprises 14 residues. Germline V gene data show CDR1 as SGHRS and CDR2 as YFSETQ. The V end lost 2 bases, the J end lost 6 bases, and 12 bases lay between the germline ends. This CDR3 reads CASSFGGEGQPQHF. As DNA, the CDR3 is TGCGCCAGCAGCTTTGGGGGGGAAGGTCAGCCCCAGCATTTT.

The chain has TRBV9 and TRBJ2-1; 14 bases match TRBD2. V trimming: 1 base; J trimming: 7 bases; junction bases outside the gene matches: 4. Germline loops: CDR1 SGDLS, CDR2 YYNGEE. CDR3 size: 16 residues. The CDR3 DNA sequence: TGTGCCAGCAGCGTACGACTAGCGGGAGGGCCAAATGAGCAGTTCTTC. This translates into CASSVRLAGGPNEQFF.

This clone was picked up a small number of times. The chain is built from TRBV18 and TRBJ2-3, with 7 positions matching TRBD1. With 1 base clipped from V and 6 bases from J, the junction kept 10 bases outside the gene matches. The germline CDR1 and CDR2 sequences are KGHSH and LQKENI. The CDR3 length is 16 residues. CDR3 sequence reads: CASSPQGKGATDTQYF. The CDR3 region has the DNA TGTGCCAGCTCACCACAAGGGAAGGGGGCAACCGATACGCAGTATTTT.

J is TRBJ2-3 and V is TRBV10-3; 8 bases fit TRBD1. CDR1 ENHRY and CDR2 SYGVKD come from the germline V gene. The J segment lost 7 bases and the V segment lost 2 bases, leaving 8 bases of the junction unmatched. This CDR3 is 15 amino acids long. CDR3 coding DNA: TGTGCCATCAGTGAGCCCCGGACAGGGAGCAATACGCAGTATTTT. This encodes CAISEPRTGSNTQYF.

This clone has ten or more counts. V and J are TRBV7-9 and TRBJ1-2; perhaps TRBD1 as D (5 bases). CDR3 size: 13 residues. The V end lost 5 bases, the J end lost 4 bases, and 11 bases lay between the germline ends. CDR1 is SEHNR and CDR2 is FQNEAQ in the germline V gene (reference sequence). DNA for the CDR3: TGTGCCAGCAGCCCGGGGGTTGGCTATGGCTACACCTTC. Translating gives CASSPGVGYGYTF.

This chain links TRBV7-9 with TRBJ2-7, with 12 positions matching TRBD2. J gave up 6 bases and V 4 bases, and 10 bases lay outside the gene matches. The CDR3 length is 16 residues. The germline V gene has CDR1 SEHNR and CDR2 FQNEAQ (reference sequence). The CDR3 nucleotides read TGTGCCAGCAGCTCCCGACGGACTAGCGGGAACGGCGAGCAGTACTTC. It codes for CASSSRRTSGNGEQYF.

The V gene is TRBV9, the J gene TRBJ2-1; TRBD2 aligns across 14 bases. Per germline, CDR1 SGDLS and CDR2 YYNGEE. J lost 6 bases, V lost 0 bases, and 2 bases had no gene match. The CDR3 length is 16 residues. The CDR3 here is CASSVAGTSGGNEQFF. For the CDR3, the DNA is TGTGCCAGCAGCGTAGCGGGGACTAGCGGGGGCAATGAGCAGTTCTTC.

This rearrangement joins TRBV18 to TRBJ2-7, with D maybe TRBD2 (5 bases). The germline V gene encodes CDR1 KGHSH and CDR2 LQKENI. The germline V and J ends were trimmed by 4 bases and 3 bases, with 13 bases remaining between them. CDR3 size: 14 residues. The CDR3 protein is CASSLMDSSYEQYF. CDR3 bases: TGTGCCAGCTCACTCATGGACTCTAGCTACGAGCAGTACTTC.

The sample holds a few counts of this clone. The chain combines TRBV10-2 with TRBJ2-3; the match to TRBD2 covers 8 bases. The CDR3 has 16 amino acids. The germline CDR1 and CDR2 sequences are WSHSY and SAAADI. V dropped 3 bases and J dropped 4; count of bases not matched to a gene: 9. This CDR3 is CASSETGTRRPDTQYF. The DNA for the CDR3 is TGCGCCAGCAGTGAAACCGGGACTAGGAGGCCAGATACGCAGTATTTT.

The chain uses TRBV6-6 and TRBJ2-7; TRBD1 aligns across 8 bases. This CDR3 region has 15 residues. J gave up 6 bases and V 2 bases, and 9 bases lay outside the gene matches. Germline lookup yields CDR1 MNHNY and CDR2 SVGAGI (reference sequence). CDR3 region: CASSYGGETGGEQYF. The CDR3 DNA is TGTGCCAGCAGTTACGGGGGCGAAACAGGGGGCGAGCAGTACTTC.

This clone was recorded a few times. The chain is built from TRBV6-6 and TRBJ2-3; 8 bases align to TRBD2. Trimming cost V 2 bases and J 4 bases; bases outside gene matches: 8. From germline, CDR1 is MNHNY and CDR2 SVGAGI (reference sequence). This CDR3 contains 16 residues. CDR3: CASSYGLSGGADTQYF. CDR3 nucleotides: TGTGCCAGCAGTTACGGGTTGTCGGGAGGGGCAGATACGCAGTATTTT.

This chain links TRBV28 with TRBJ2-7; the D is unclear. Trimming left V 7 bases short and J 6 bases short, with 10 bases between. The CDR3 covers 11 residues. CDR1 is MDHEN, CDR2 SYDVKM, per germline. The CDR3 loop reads CASKIRGEQYF. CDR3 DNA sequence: TGTGCCAGCAAAATCAGAGGCGAGCAGTACTTC.

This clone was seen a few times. CDR3 sequence: CASSELSSGRLDTQYF. In DNA form, the CDR3 reads TGTGCCAGCAGTGAATTGTCTAGCGGGAGGTTAGATACGCAGTATTTT. The chain carries TRBV25-1 and TRBJ2-3, with 11 bases matching TRBD2. CDR1 MGHDK and CDR2 SYGVNS come from the germline V gene. Unmatched junction bases numbered 5, after V lost 1 base and J lost 5 bases. This CDR3 spans 16 amino acids.

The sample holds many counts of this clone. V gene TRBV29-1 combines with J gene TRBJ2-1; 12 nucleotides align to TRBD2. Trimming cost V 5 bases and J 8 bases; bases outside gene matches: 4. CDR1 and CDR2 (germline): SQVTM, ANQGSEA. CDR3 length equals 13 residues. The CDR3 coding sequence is TGCAGCGTTCCGGGACTAGCGGGCCATGAGCAGTTCTTC. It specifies CSVPGLAGHEQFF.

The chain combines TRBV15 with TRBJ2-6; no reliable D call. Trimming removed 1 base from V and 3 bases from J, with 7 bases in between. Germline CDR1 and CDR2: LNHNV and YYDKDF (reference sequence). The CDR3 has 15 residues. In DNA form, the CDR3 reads TGTGCCACCAGCAGAGTTCGGTTTGGGGCCAACGTCCTGACTTTC. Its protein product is CATSRVRFGANVLTF. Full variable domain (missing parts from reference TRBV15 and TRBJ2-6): DAMVIQNPRYQVTQFGKPVTLSCSQTLNHNVMYWYQQKSSQAPKLLFHYYDKDFNNEADTPDNFQSRRPNTSFCFLDIRSPGLGDTAMYLCATSRVRFGANVLTFGAGSRLTVL.

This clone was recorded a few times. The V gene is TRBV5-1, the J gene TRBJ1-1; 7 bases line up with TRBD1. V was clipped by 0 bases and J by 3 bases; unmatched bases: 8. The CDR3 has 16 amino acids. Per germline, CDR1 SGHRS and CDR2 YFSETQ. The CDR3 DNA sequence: TGCGCCAGCAGCTTGGTACAGGGGCCGGGGGACACTGAAGCTTTCTTT. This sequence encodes CASSLVQGPGDTEAFF.

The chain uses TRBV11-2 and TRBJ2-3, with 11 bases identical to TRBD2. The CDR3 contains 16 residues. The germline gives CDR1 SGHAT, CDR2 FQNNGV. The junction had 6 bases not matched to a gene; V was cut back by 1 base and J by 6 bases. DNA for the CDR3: TGTGCCAGCAGCTTAGCCCTAGCGGGAGGAGCCGATACGCAGTATTTT. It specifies CASSLALAGGADTQYF.

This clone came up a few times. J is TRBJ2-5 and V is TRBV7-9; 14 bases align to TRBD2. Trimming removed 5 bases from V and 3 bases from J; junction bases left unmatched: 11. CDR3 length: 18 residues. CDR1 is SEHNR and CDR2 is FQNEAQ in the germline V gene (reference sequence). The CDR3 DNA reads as TGTGCCAGCAGCCCCTATTGGACTAGCGGGAGGCCCGAAGAGACCCAGTACTTC. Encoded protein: CASSPYWTSGRPEETQYF.

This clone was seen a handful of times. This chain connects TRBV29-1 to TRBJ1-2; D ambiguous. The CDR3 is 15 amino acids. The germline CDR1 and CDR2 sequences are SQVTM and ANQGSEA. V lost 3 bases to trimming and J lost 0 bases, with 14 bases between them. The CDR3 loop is CSVDREGVANYGYTF. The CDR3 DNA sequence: TGCAGCGTTGATCGGGAGGGAGTAGCTAACTATGGCTACACCTTC.

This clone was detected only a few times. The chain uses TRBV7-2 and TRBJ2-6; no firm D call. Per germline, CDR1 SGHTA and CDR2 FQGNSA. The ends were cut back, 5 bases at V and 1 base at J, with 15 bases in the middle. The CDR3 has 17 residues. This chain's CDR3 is CASSATAPGSGANVLTF. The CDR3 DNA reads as TGTGCCAGCAGCGCCACCGCTCCCGGTTCTGGGGCCAACGTCCTGACTTTC.

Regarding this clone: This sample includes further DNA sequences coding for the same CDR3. This CDR3 reads CASSGSGSSYNEQFF. CDR3 coding DNA: TGTGCCAGCAGCGGAAGCGGGAGCTCCTACAATGAGCAGTTCTTC. This chain joins TRBV9 and TRBJ2-1; TRBD2 matches at 8 bases. The CDR3 extends over 15 amino acids. The V and J ends lost 3 bases and 0 bases, in that order; junction bases with no gene match: 2. Germline values: CDR1 SGDLS, CDR2 YYNGEE.

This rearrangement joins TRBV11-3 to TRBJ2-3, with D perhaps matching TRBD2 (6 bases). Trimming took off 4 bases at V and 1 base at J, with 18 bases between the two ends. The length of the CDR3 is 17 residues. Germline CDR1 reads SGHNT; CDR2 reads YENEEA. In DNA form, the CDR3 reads TGTGCCAGCAGCTCCGCGGGATGGGCTAGCGGCACAGATACGCAGTATTTT. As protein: CASSSAGWASGTDTQYF.